These T cell receptor beta chains were read from a single sample in a study of early T cells in non-severe SARS-CoV-2 infection. One entry per CDR3 protein, called by TCRdb with MiXCR from the 5' RACE reads. The table shows approximately 70,000 distinct CDR3 sequences, with 11% occurring only once. The specimen comprised whole blood, sampled at baseline. The source is an adult who was a healthcare worker with PCR-confirmed SARS-CoV-2 infection or an uninfected control (not recorded which). The CDR3 runs from the conserved cysteine through the conserved F or W. A D gene is named only where the DNA matches it firmly. Expanded clones get a size class; other rows say once, few or many, or leave the size out.

v_call	j_call	cdr3_length	clone_size	d_call	cdr3_nt	cdr3_aa
TRBV7-2	TRBJ2-7	15	.	TRBD2	TGTGCCAGCAGCTATAGCGGGGGGACCAGCTACGAGCAGTACTTC	CASSYSGGTSYEQYF
TRBV21-1	TRBJ2-4	16	many	.	TGTGCCAGCAGCAAAGTTGGCGAACTAGCCAAAAACATTCAGTACTTC	CASSKVGELAKNIQYF
TRBV5-1	TRBJ2-1	15	.	.	TGCGCCAGCAGCTATCCAGGCGGGTCCTACAATGAGCAGTTCTTC	CASSYPGGSYNEQFF
TRBV12-3/TRBV12-4	TRBJ2-7	13	.	TRBD1	TGTGCCAGCAGTAATGACAGGGCCTACGAGCAGTACTTC	CASSNDRAYEQYF
TRBV6-5	TRBJ2-7	13	.	.	TGTGCCAGCAGTTTCACAGGTTCAGGGGAGCAGTACTTC	CASSFTGSGEQYF
TRBV3-1	TRBJ1-2	11	.	.	TGTGCCACCGGGGGGGCCTATGGCTACACCTTC	CATGGAYGYTF
TRBV7-3	TRBJ1-1	13	.	TRBD1	TGTGCCAGCAGCGCGGACAGGGTCTCTGAAGCTTTCTTT	CASSADRVSEAFF
TRBV7-9	TRBJ2-7	14	many	TRBD1	TGTGCCAGCAGCTTTCCTGGCAGGGGGCGCGAGCAGTACTTC	CASSFPGRGREQYF
TRBV10-2	TRBJ2-3	11	many	.	TGCGCCAGCAGCCCAACAGTTACGCAGTATTTT	CASSPTVTQYF
TRBV18	TRBJ2-5	12	.	.	TGTGCCAGCTCACCGCAGGAGGAGACCCAGTACTTC	CASSPQEETQYF
TRBV5-5	TRBJ2-2	20	.	TRBD2	TGTGCCAGCAGCGGCCTTCTAGGACTAGCGGGAGAAGGCGCCGCCGGGGAGCTGTTTTTT	CASSGLLGLAGEGAAGELFF
TRBV6-2/TRBV6-3	TRBJ2-5	15	many	.	TGTGCCAGCAGTTGGGACACGGGCTACCAAGAGACCCAGTACTTC	CASSWDTGYQETQYF
TRBV13	TRBJ2-4	17	many	TRBD2	TGTGCCAGCAGCTTAGGGGGACTAGCGGTAGCCAAAAACATTCAGTACTTC	CASSLGGLAVAKNIQYF
TRBV20-1	TRBJ2-2	13	few	.	TGCAGTGCTAGAGTAGGGCCGTTCGGGGAGCTGTTTTTT	CSARVGPFGELFF
TRBV6-5	TRBJ2-7	11	.	.	TGTGCCAGCAGGAACCACTACGAGCAGTACTTC	CASRNHYEQYF
TRBV7-9	TRBJ2-5	14	.	.	TGTGCCAGCAGCTTCCACGGTGGGCGGGAGACCCAGTACTTC	CASSFHGGRETQYF
TRBV20-1	TRBJ2-3	16	many	TRBD2	TGCAGTGCTAGCGATCTTAGCGGGGGCCGTGGGGATACGCAGTATTTT	CSASDLSGGRGDTQYF
TRBV30	TRBJ1-5	15	many	.	TGTGCCTGGAGTGTAGCGGGGTCTAGCAATCAGCCCCAGCATTTT	CAWSVAGSSNQPQHF
TRBV19	TRBJ2-7	15	.	TRBD1	TGTGCCAGTAGTATAGCGGGACAGGGTCACTACGAGCAGTACTTC	CASSIAGQGHYEQYF
TRBV7-6	TRBJ2-7	13	many	.	TGTGCCAGCAGCTCAGGACCGAACTACGAGCAGTACTTC	CASSSGPNYEQYF
TRBV10-3	TRBJ1-6	13	.	.	TGTGCCATCACCGGGGGGCAAGATTCACCCCTCCACTTT	CAITGGQDSPLHF
TRBV18	TRBJ2-5	12	many	.	TGTGCCAGCTCACCCGGTTGGGAGACCCAGTACTTC	CASSPGWETQYF
TRBV20-1	TRBJ2-5	12	.	.	TGCAGTGCTAATCCCGGGGTGGAGACCCAGTACTTC	CSANPGVETQYF
TRBV18	TRBJ2-1	18	.	TRBD2	TGTGCCAGCGCGGATAGCGGGACCCGATCATTCGCCTACAATGAGCAGTTCTTC	CASADSGTRSFAYNEQFF
TRBV18	TRBJ1-1	15	few	TRBD1	TGTGCCAGCTCACCATGGGGACAGGCGGACACTGAAGCTTTCTTT	CASSPWGQADTEAFF
TRBV7-2	TRBJ1-4	15	.	.	TGTGCCAGCAGCCGACAGAGCGCAACTAATGAAAAACTGTTTTTT	CASSRQSATNEKLFF